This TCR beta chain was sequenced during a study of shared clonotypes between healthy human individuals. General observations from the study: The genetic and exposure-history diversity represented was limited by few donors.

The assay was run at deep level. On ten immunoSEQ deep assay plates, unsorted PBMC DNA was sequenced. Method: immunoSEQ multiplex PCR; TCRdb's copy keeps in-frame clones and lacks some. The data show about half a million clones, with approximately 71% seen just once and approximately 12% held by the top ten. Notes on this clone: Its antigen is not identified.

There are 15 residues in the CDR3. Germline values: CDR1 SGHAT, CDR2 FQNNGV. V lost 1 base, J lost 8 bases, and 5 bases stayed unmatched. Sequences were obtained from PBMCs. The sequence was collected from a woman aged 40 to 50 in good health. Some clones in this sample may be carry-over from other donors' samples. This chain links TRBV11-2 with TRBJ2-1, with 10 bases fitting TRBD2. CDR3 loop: CASSLVSGRYDEQFF. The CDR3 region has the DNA TGTGCCAGCAGCTTAGTTAGCGGGAGGTACGATGAGCAGTTCTTC. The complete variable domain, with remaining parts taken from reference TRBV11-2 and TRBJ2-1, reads EAGVAQSPRYKIIEKRQSVAFWCNPISGHATLYWYQQILGQGPKLLIQFQNNGVVDDSQLPKDRFSAERLKGVDSTLKIQPAKLEDSAVYLCASSLVSGRYDEQFFGPGTRLTVL.